Below are 20 T cell receptor beta chains sequenced from a single sample in a study of cytomegalovirus exposure and HLA in healthy donors (dated by TCRdb to the late 2010s). The protocol used for the library was the immunoSEQ multiplex PCR assay. A mixture of 60 forward primers for TCR Vbeta segments and 13 reverse primers for TCR Jbeta segments was used in the multiplex PCR. Here the immuneACCESS table is served through TCRdb, limited to in-frame sequences with V and J called. Missing clones are a known gap in these copies; in checked studies unresolved V genes cover under half, and the rest lacks a known reason. This sample is represented by 50,000 or so clones; roughly four fifths of them were singletons. The ten largest clonotypes hold about 2.3% of the sample. The sequenced sample consisted of PBMCs. The receptors derive from a boy aged 5-17 years in good health and CMV-seropositive.

This clone was seen a single time. The CDR3 DNA sequence: TGTGCCAGCAGTTACAATCCCGGGACAGGTCCGGATGGCTACACCTTC. Encoded protein: CASSYNPGTGPDGYTF. The chain links TRBV6-6 to TRBJ1-2, with 8 bases lining up with TRBD1. V lost 2 bases to trimming and J lost 6 bases; unmatched junction nucleotides: 11. Germline assignment: CDR1 MNHNY and CDR2 SVGAGI (reference sequence). This CDR3 is 16 amino acids long.

The chain uses TRBV11-2 and TRBJ1-4, with 7 bases aligning to TRBD1. Germline loops: CDR1 SGHAT, CDR2 FQNNGV. The V segment lost 2 bases and the J segment 4 bases; nucleotides outside the gene matches: 4. The CDR3 loop spans 15 amino acids. The chain's CDR3 is CASSLRGQINEKLFF. CDR3 coding DNA: TGTGCCAGCAGCTTACGGGGACAGATTAATGAAAAACTGTTTTTT. Together with reference TRBV11-2 and TRBJ1-4, the CDR3 gives the full variable domain: EAGVAQSPRYKIIEKRQSVAFWCNPISGHATLYWYQQILGQGPKLLIQFQNNGVVDDSQLPKDRFSAERLKGVDSTLKIQPAKLEDSAVYLCASSLRGQINEKLFFGSGTQLSVL.

This sequence joins TRBV19 and TRBJ2-5; D might be TRBD2 (5 bases). The J call is uncertain, as TRBJ2-7 better fits the DNA end. Germline CDR1 reads LNHDA; CDR2 reads SQIVND (reference sequence). The CDR3 runs 13 residues. The chain's CDR3 is CASSGRRVGEQYF. The DNA for the CDR3 is TGTGCCAGTTCGGGAAGACGGGTCGGCGAGCAGTACTTC.

CDR3 sequence (DNA): TGCGCCAGCAGCTTCTCAGGGGCGTTCGATCAGCCCCAGCATTTT. Encoded protein: CASSFSGAFDQPQHF. The chain couples TRBV5-1 to TRBJ1-5; tentative D call: TRBD1 (6 bases). V was cut by 2 bases and J by 5 bases, with 14 bases left in between. CDR1 SGHRS and CDR2 YFSETQ come from the germline V gene. The CDR3 spans 15 residues.

In its sample, this clone was seen once. V usage is TRBV10-1 and J usage is TRBJ1-1, with D hard to call. Germline CDR1 WNHNN, CDR2 SYGVQD (reference sequence). The CDR3 sequence is 14 residues long. Trimming took 6 bases from V and 0 from J, leaving 11 bases between them. This chain's CDR3 is CASREDGMNTEAFF. In nucleotides, the CDR3 is TGCGCCAGCAGGGAGGACGGGATGAACACTGAAGCTTTCTTT.

This chain uses TRBV21-1 with TRBJ1-2. TRBV21-1 is a recognized pseudogene. The CDR3 loop spans 16 amino acids. The CDR3: CASSKTWAGLYYGYTF. DNA of the CDR3: TGTGCCAGCAGCAAAACGTGGGCGGGACTGTACTATGGCTACACCTTC.

The chain links TRBV19 to TRBJ2-5; D gene uncertain. The closer fit of TRBJ2-7 to the DNA end suggests the J call may be wrong. Germline CDR1 is LNHDA and CDR2 is SQIVND (reference sequence). The CDR3 loop spans 11 amino acids. CDR3 region: CASSIGYEQYF. CDR3 nucleotides: TGTGCCAGTAGTATAGGCTACGAGCAGTACTTC.

J is TRBJ2-1 and V is TRBV7-3, with TRBD2 matching 9 bases. Germline V gene sequence: CDR1 SGHTA, CDR2 FQGTGA. There are 16 residues in the CDR3. V was clipped by 2 bases and J by 4 bases; unmatched bases: 6. CDR3 DNA: TGTGCCAGCAGCTTATTTGGCGGGGGGGTATACAATGAGCAGTTCTTC. This translates into CASSLFGGGVYNEQFF.

The V gene is TRBV14, the J gene TRBJ2-1; 9 bases fit TRBD2. The CDR3 length is 16 residues. CDR1 and CDR2 (germline): SGHDN, FVKESK. After removal of 0 bases from V and 8 bases from J, the junction contained 8 bases not matched to a gene. In nucleotides, the CDR3 is TGTGCCAGCAGCCAAGAGTTCGGACTAGCGATCCATGAGCAGTTCTTC. Translating it yields CASSQEFGLAIHEQFF.

A remark on this clone: Since the CDR3 does not end with the conserved phenylalanine or tryptophan, this likely comes from a read error. The V call is TRBV7-2, the J call TRBJ2-7; no definite D call. The length of the CDR3 is 12 residues. The V end was cut by 5 bases, the J end by 5 bases, with 10 bases between. Germline V lookup: CDR1 SGHTA, CDR2 FQGNSA. This chain's CDR3 is CASSPRLDEQYL. Here the CDR3 DNA reads TGTGCCAGCAGCCCTAGACTTGACGAGCAGTACCTC.

The table lists this clone with a count of one. The CDR3 loop is CASRWDRPNSEAFF. The CDR3 nucleotides are TGTGCCAGCAGATGGGACAGGCCCAACTCCGAAGCTTTCTTT. The chain recombines TRBV5-4 with TRBJ1-1; 8 bases align to TRBD1. V was clipped by 5 bases and J by 8 bases; unmatched bases: 11. CDR1 is SGHNT, CDR2 YYREEE, per germline (reference sequence). The CDR3 consists of 14 residues.

CDR3 sequence reads: CASSPPGLGEDGYTF. The CDR3 DNA follows: TGTGCCAGCAGCCCCCCGGGCCTCGGGGAGGATGGCTACACCTTC. The chain uses TRBV7-3 and TRBJ1-2; D is ambiguous. Germline V gene data show CDR1 as SGHTA and CDR2 as FQGTGA. This CDR3 has 15 amino acids. V lost 5 bases and J lost 6, with 19 bases in between.

The J gene is TRBJ1-1, the V gene TRBV27; D remains unclear. In germline, CDR1 is MNHEY, CDR2 SMNVEV (reference sequence). V lost 3 bases and J lost 4, with 12 bases in between. The CDR3 is made up of 14 amino acids. Here the CDR3 DNA reads TGTGCCAGCAGTTTTGCCGGGGAGGGCACTGAAGCTTTCTTT. It encodes CASSFAGEGTEAFF.

V and J are TRBV29-1 and TRBJ1-2, with D possibly matching TRBD1 (6 bases). The CDR3 runs to 11 residues. From germline, CDR1 is SQVTM and CDR2 ANQGSEA. V was trimmed by 4 bases and J by 9 bases, leaving 12 bases between them. CDR3 bases: TGCAGCGTTGCGGCTCGGGACAGCTACACCTTC. Its translation is CSVAARDSYTF.

V usage is TRBV2 and J usage is TRBJ2-1; the match to TRBD1 covers 9 bases. The length of the CDR3 is 14 residues. Germline V gives CDR1 SNHLY, CDR2 FYNNEI. After removal of 7 bases from V and 7 bases from J, the junction contained 8 bases not matched to a gene. The CDR3 nucleotides are TGTGCCAGCAATCCGAGACAGGGGGGAAATGAGCAGTTCTTC. As protein: CASNPRQGGNEQFF.

This clone came up a few times. The J gene is TRBJ2-3, the V gene TRBV9; the D is unclear. The CDR3 totals 14 residues. Deletions cut 0 bases from V and 0 bases from J, with 5 bases between. CDR1 and CDR2 (germline): SGDLS, YYNGEE. Here the CDR3 DNA reads TGTGCCAGCAGCGTAGCTGTTAGCACAGATACGCAGTATTTT. The encoded protein is CASSVAVSTDTQYF. The full variable domain, rest sourced from reference TRBV9 and TRBJ2-3, is DSGVTQTPKHLITATGQRVTLRCSPRSGDLSVYWYQQSLDQGLQFLIQYYNGEERAKGNILERFSAQQFPDLHSELNLSSLELGDSALYFCASSVAVSTDTQYFGPGTRLTVL.

This chain connects TRBV9 to TRBJ2-5; D is possibly TRBD1 (5 bases). The J call may not be correct, given that the DNA end is closer to TRBJ2-7. The length of the CDR3 is 12 residues. Germline V gives CDR1 SGDLS, CDR2 YYNGEE. Here the CDR3 reads CASSVGQGEQYF. The CDR3, as DNA: TGTGCCAGCAGCGTAGGCCAGGGCGAGCAGTACTTC.

The V gene is TRBV7-9, the J gene TRBJ1-5; D perhaps matches TRBD1 (5 bases). Germline CDR1 and CDR2: SEHNR and FQNEAQ (reference sequence). CDR3 size: 14 residues. V lost 1 base, J lost 3 bases, and 7 bases lay in between. DNA of the CDR3: TGTGCCAGCAGCTTAGGGGGCGTCAATCAGCCCCAGCATTTT. It is translated as CASSLGGVNQPQHF. The full variable domain, with the rest looked up from reference TRBV7-9 and TRBJ1-5, is DTGVSQNPRHKITKRGQNVTFRCDPISEHNRLYWYRQTLGQGPEFLTYFQNEAQLEKSRLLSDRFSAERPKGSFSTLEIQRTEQGDSAMYLCASSLGGVNQPQHFGDGTRLSIL.

The CDR3 nucleotides read TGCGCCAGCCGGAGGGGGCTTGTGAGGGACCTGTATGGCTACACCTTC. As protein: CASRRGLVRDLYGYTF. The chain joins TRBV4-1 to TRBJ1-2, with 7 bases matching TRBD1. Germline trimming cut 8 bases from V and 5 bases from J; bases unmatched to any gene: 17. The germline CDR1 and CDR2 sequences are MGHRA and YSYEKL. The CDR3 has 16 amino acids.

The rearrangement uses TRBV27 and TRBJ2-7, with a tentative D call TRBD1 (6 bases). The CDR3 consists of 14 residues. With 2 bases removed from V and 4 bases from J, the gap between germline ends came to 12 bases. CDR1 MNHEY and CDR2 SMNVEV come from the germline V gene (reference sequence). The chain's CDR3 is CASSLRGFGYEQYF. The DNA for the CDR3 is TGTGCCAGCAGTTTAAGGGGGTTCGGATACGAGCAGTACTTC.